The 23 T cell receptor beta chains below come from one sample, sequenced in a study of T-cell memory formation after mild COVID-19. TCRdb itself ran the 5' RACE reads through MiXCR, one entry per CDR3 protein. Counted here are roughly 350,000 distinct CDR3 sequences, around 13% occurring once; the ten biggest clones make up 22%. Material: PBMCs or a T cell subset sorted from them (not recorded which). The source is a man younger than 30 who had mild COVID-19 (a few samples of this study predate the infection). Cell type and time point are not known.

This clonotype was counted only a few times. This CDR3 reads CASSQVGQYTEAFF. Written as DNA, the CDR3 is TGCGCCAGCAGCCAAGTCGGACAGTACACTGAAGCTTTCTTT. The chain joins TRBV4-1 to TRBJ1-1; D is perhaps TRBD1 (6 bases). The ends were cut back, 1 base at V and 3 bases at J, with 9 bases in the middle. Germline V gene sequence: CDR1 MGHRA, CDR2 YSYEKL. The CDR3 has 14 amino acids.

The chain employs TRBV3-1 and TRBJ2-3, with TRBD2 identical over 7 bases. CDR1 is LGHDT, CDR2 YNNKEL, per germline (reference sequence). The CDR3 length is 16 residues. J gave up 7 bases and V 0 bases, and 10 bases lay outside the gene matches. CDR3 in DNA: TGTGCCAGCAGCCAAGATGGGCGGGGGATCCGTCATACGCAGTATTTT. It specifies CASSQDGRGIRHTQYF.

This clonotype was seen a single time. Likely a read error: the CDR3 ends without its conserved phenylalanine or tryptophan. As DNA, the CDR3 is TGTGCCAGCAGTTACTCAGGGGGTGCCTACAATGAGCAGTTCTCC. Amino acids: CASSYSGGAYNEQFS. The rearrangement joins TRBV6-5 to TRBJ2-1; D possibly corresponds to TRBD1 (6 bases). Germline values: CDR1 MNHEY, CDR2 SVGAGI. V shed 0 bases and J shed 2 bases, with 8 bases lying between them. The CDR3 runs to 15 residues.

CDR3 loop: CASSYSTGATPYGYTF. CDR3 coding DNA: TGTGCCAGCAGTTACTCGACAGGGGCGACCCCCTATGGCTACACCTTC. V and J are TRBV6-2 or TRBV6-3 and TRBJ1-2; 8 nucleotides agree with TRBD1. The CDR3 extends over 16 amino acids. Germline CDR1 MNHEY, CDR2 SVGEGT. V was pared by 0 bases and J by 4 bases, with 7 bases of the junction left unmatched.

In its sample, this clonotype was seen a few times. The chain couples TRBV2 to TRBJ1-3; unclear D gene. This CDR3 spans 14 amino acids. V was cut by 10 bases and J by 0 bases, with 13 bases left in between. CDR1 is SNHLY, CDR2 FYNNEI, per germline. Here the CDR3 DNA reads TGTGCCACCTCAGAGGGAAGCTCTGGAAACACCATATATTTT. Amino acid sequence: CATSEGSSGNTIYF.

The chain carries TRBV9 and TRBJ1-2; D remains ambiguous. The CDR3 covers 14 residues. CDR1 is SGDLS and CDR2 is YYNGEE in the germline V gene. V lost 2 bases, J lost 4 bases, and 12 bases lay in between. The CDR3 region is CASSVQSPAYGYTF. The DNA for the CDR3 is TGTGCCAGCAGCGTCCAAAGCCCTGCCTATGGCTACACCTTC.

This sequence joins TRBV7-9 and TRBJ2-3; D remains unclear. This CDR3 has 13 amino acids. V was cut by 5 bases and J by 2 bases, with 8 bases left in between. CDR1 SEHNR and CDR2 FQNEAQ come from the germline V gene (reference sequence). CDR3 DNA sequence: TGTGCCAGCAGCCGACGAAACACAGATACGCAGTATTTT. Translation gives CASSRRNTDTQYF.

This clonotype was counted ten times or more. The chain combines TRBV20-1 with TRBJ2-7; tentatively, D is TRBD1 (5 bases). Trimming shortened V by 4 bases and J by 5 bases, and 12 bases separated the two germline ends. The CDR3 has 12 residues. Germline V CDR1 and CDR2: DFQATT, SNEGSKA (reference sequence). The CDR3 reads CSAKGRVDEQYF. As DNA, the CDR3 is TGCAGTGCTAAGGGCAGGGTAGACGAGCAGTACTTC.

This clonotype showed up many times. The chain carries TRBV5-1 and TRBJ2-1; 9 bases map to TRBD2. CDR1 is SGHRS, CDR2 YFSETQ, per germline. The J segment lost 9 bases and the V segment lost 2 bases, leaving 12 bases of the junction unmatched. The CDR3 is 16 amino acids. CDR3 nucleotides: TGCGCCAGCAGCTTAGGTCTAGGCGGGGGGGCCACTGAGCAGTTCTTC. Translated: CASSLGLGGGATEQFF.

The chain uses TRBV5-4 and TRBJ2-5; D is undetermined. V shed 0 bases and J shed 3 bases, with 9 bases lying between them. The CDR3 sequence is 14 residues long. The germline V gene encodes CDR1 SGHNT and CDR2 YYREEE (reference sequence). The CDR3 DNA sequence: TGTGCCAGCAGCTTGGATACAGCAGAAGAGACCCAGTACTTC. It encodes CASSLDTAEETQYF.

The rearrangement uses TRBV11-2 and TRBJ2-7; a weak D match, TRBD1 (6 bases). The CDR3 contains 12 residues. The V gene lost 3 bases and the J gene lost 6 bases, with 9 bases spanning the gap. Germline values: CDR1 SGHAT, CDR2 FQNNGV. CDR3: CASSLGHGEQYF. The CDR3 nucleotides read TGTGCCAGCAGCTTGGGACACGGCGAGCAGTACTTC.

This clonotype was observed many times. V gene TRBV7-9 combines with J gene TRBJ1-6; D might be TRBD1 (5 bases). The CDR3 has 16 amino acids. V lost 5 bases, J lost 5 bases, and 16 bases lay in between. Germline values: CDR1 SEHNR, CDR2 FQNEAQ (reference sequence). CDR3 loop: CASSPPGVGHNSPLHF. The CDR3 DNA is TGTGCCAGCAGCCCCCCTGGAGTGGGACATAATTCACCCCTCCACTTT. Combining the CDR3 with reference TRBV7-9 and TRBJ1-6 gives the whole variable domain DTGVSQNPRHKITKRGQNVTFRCDPISEHNRLYWYRQTLGQGPEFLTYFQNEAQLEKSRLLSDRFSAERPKGSFSTLEIQRTEQGDSAMYLCASSPPGVGHNSPLHFGNGTRLTVT.

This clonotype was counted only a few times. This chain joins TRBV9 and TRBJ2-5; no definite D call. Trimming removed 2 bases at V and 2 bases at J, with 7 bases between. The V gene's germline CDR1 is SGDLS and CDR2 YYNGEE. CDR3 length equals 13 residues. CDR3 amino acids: CASSVTAQETQYF. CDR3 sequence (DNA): TGTGCCAGCAGCGTCACCGCGCAAGAGACCCAGTACTTC.

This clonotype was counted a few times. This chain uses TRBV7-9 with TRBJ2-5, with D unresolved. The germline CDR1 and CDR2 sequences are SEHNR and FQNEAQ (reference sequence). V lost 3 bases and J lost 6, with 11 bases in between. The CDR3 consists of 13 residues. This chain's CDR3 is CASSFVDAKTQYF. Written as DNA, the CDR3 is TGTGCCAGCAGCTTTGTGGACGCAAAGACCCAGTACTTC.

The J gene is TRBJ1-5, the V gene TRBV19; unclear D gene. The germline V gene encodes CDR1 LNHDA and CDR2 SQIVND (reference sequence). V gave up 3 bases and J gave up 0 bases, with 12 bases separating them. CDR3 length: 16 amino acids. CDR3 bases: TGTGCCAGTAGTATCTTTCCGCAGGTTAGCAATCAGCCCCAGCATTTT. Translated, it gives CASSIFPQVSNQPQHF.

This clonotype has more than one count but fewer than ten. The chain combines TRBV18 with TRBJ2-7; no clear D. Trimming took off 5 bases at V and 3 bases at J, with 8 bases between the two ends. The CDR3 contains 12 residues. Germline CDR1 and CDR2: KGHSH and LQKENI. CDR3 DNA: TGTGCCAGCTCATTACAAGACTACGAGCAGTACTTC. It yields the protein CASSLQDYEQYF.

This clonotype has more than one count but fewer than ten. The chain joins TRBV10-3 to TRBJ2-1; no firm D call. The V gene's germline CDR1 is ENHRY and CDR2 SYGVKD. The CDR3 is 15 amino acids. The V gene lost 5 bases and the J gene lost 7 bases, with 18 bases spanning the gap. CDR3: CAISPGQTQRNEQFF. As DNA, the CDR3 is TGTGCCATCAGTCCCGGCCAAACCCAGAGGAATGAGCAGTTCTTC.

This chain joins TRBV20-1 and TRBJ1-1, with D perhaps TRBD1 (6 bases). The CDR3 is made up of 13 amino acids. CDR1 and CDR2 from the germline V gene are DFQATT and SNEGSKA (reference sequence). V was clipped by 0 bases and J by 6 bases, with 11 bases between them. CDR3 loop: CSAREQGNAEAFF. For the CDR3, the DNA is TGCAGTGCTAGAGAACAGGGTAACGCTGAAGCTTTCTTT.

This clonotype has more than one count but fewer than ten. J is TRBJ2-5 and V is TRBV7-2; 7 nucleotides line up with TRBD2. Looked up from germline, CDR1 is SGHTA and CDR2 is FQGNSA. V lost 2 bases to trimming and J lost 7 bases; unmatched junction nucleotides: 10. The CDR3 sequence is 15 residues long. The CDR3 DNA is TGTGCCAGCAGCTTAAAATTGGCGGGGGTGGTGACCCAGTACTTC. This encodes CASSLKLAGVVTQYF.

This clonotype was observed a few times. The CDR3 reads CASSSNQGAEPQHF. CDR3 coding DNA: TGTGCCAGCAGCTCAAATCAGGGGGCAGAGCCCCAGCATTTT. This chain joins TRBV7-2 and TRBJ1-5; TRBD1 matches 8 bases. Germline CDR1 is SGHTA and CDR2 is FQGNSA. With V trimmed by 4 bases and J by 8 bases, 7 bases remained unmatched. The CDR3 is 14 amino acids.

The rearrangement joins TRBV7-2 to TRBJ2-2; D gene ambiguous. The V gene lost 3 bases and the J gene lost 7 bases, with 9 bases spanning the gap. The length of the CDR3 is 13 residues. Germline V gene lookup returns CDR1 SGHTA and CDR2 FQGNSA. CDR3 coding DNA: TGTGCCAGCAGCTTCAGTCAATACGGGGAGCTGTTTTTT. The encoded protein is CASSFSQYGELFF. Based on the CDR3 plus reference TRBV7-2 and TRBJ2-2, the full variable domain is GAGVSQSPSNKVTEKGKDVELRCDPISGHTALYWYRQSLGQGLEFLIYFQGNSAPDKSGLPSDRFSAERTGGSVSTLTIQRTQQEDSAVYLCASSFSQYGELFFGEGSRLTVL.

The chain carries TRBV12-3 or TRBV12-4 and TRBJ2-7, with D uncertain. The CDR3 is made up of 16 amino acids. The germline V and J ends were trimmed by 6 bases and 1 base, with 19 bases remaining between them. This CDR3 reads CASRQARYPNSYEQYF. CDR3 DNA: TGTGCCAGCAGGCAGGCCCGATACCCCAATTCCTACGAGCAGTACTTC.

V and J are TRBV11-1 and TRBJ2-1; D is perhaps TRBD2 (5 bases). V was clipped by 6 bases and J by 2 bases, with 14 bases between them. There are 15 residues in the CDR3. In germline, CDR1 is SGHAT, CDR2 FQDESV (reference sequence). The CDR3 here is CASSMDWGAYNEQFF. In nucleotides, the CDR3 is TGTGCCAGCAGTATGGACTGGGGAGCCTACAATGAGCAGTTCTTC.